The present T cell receptor beta chain was sequenced within a study of identical twins. This clonotype has a count of ten or more. Its target is unknown. Findings of the study overall: Excess sharing by twins proved weaker in beta out-of-frame sequences.

TCRdb fed the 5' RACE reads into MiXCR, producing one record per CDR3 protein. The sample has approximately 680,000 distinct CDR3 sequences, 7.1% seen once. Every one of the donors was a healthy Caucasian. The CDR3 totals 15 residues. CDR1 is DFQATT, CDR2 SNEGSKA, per germline (reference sequence). The V and J ends lost 6 bases and 0 bases respectively, with 17 bases between them. This sample also appeared in a second study, on yellow fever vaccine responses in identical twins.

This clonotype was sampled from a woman between 18 and 29 years old in good health. V gene TRBV20-1 combines with J gene TRBJ2-5; D is possibly TRBD1 or TRBD2 (5 bases each). The source material was PBMCs. CDR3 sequence (DNA): TGCAGTGCCCCCAGGGATAGCGAGTACCAAGAGACCCAGTACTTC. This translates into CSAPRDSEYQETQYF.